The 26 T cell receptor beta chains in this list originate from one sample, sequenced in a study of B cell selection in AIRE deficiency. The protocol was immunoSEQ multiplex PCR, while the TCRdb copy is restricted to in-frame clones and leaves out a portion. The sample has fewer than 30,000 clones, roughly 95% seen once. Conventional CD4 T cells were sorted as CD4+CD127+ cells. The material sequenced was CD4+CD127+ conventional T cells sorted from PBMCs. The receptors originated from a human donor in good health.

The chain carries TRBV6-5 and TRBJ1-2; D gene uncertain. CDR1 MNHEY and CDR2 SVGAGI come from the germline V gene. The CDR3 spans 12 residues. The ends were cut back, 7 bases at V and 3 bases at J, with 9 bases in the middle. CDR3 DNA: TGTGCCAGCAATGGTGGAGACTATGGCTACACCTTC. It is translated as CASNGGDYGYTF.

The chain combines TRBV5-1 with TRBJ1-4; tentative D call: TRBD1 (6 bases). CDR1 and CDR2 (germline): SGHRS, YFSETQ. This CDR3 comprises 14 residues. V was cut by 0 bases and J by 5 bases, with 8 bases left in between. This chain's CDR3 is CASSLEGGNEKLFF. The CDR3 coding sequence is TGCGCCAGCAGCTTGGAAGGGGGAAATGAAAAACTGTTTTTT.

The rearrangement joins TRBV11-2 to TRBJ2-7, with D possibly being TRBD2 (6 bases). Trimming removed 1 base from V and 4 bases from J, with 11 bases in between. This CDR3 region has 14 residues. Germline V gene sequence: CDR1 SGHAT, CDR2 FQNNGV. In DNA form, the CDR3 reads TGTGCCAGCAGCTTAGTGGGGGGTTGGTACGAGCAGTACTTC. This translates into CASSLVGGWYEQYF.

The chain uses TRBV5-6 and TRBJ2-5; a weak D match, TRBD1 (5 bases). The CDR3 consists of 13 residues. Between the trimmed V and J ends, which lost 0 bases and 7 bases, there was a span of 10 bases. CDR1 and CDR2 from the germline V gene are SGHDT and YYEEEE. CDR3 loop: CASSLEGAVTQYF. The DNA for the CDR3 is TGTGCCAGCAGCTTGGAAGGGGCAGTGACCCAGTACTTC.

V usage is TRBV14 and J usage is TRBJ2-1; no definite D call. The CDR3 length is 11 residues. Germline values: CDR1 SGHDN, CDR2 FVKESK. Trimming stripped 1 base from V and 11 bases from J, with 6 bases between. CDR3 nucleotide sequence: TGTGCCAGCAGCCAAGGTTGGAAGCAGTTCTTC. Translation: CASSQGWKQFF. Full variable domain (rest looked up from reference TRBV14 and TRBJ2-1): EAGVTQFPSHSVIEKGQTVTLRCDPISGHDNLYWYRRVMGKEIKFLLHFVKESKQDESGMPNNRFLAERTGGTYSTLKVQPAELEDSGVYFCASSQGWKQFFGPGTRLTVL.

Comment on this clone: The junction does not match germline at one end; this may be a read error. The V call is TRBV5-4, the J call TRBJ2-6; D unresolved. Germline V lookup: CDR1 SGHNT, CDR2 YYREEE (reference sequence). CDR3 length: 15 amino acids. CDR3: CASSRVFSRANVLTF. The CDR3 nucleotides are TGTGCCAGCAGCCGGGTCTTCTCTAGGGCCAACGTCCTGACTTTC.

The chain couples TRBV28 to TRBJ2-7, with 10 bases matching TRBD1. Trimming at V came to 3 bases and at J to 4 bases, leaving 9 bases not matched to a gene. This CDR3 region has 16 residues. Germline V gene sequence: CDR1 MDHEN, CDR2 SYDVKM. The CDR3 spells CASSFIPGQGYYEQYF. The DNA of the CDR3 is TGTGCCAGCAGTTTTATCCCGGGACAGGGGTATTACGAGCAGTACTTC.

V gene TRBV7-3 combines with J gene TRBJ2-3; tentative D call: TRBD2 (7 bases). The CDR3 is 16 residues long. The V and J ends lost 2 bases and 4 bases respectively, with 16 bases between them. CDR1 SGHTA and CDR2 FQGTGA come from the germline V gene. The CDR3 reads CASSLFGGGSPDTQYF. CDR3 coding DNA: TGTGCCAGCAGCTTATTTGGCGGGGGCTCACCAGATACGCAGTATTTT.

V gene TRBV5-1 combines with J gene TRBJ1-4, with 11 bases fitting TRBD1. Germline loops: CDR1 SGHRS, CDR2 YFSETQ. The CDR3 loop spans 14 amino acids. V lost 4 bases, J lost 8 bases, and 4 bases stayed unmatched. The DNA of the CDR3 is TGCGCCAGCAGCGTGGGACAGGGGGTAGAAAAACTGTTTTTT. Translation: CASSVGQGVEKLFF.

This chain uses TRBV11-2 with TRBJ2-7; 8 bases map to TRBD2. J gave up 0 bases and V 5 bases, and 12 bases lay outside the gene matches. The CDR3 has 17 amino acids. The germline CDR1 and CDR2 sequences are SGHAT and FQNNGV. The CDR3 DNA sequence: TGTGCCAGCAGCCCACTTATGGGCGGGAGGTCCTCCTACGAGCAGTACTTC. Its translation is CASSPLMGGRSSYEQYF.

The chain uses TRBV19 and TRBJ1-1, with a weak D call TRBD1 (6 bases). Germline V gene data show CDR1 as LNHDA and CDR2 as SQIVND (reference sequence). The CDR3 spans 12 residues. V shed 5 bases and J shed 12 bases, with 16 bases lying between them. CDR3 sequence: CASSVSPGATFF. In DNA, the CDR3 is TGTGCCAGTAGTGTTTCTCCAGGGGCAACTTTCTTT.

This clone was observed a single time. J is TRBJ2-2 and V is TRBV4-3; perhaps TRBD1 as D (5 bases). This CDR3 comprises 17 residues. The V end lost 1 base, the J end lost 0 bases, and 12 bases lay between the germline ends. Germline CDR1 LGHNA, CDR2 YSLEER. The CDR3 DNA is TGCGCCAGCAGCCAAGGGAGCGCAGGGACGAACACCGGGGAGCTGTTTTTT. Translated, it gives CASSQGSAGTNTGELFF.

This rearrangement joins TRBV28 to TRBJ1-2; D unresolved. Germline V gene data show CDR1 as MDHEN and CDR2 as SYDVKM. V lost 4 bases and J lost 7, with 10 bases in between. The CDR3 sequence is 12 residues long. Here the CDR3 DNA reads TGTGCCAGCAGTTCCCCCTGGTCTGGCTACACCTTC. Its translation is CASSSPWSGYTF.

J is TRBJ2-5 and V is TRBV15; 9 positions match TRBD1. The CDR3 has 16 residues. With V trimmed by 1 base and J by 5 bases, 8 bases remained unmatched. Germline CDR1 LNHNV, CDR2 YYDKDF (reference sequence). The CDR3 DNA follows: TGTGCCACCAGCAGAGGCCAGACAGGGGGAATGGAGACCCAGTACTTC. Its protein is CATSRGQTGGMETQYF.

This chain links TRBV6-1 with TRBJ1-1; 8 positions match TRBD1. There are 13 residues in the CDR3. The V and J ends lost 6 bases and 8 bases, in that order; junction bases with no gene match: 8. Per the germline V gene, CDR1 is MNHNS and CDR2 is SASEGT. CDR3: CASSLAGGIEAFF. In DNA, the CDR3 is TGTGCCAGCAGCCTCGCAGGGGGCATCGAAGCTTTCTTT.

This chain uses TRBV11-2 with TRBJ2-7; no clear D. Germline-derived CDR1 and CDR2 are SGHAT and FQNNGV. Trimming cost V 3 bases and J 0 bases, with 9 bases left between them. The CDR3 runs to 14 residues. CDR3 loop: CASSFDVLSYEQYF. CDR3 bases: TGTGCCAGCAGCTTTGATGTACTCTCCTACGAGCAGTACTTC.

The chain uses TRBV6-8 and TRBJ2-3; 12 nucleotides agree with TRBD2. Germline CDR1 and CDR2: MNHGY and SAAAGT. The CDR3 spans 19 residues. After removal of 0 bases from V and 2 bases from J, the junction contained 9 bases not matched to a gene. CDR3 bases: TGTGCCAGCAGTTACTCGCCCCACCTAGCGGGAGGGTACACAGATACGCAGTATTTT. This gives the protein CASSYSPHLAGGYTDTQYF.

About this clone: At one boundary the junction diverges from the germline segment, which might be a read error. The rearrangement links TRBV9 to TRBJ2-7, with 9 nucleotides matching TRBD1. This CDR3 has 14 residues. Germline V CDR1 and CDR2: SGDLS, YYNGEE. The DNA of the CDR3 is TGTGCCGGCAGCACGGGGACAGGGCCACACGAGCAGTACTTC. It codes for CAGSTGTGPHEQYF. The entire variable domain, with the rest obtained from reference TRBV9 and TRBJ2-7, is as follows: DSGVTQTPKHLITATGQRVTLRCSPRSGDLSVYWYQQSLDQGLQFLIQYYNGEERAKGNILERFSAQQFPDLHSELNLSSLELGDSALYFCAGSTGTGPHEQYFGPGTRLTVT.

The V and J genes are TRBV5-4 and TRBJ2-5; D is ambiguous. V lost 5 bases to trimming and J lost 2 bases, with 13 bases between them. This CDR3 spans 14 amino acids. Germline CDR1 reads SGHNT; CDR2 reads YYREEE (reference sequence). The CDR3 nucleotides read TGTGCCAGCAGTTTTGGCACTCTACAAGAGACCCAGTACTTC. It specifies CASSFGTLQETQYF.

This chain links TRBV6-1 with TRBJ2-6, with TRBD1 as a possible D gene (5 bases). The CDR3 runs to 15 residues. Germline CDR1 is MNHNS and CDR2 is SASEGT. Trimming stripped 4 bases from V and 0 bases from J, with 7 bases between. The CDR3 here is CASSAQVSGANVLTF. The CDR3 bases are TGTGCCAGCAGTGCACAGGTCTCTGGGGCCAACGTCCTGACTTTC.

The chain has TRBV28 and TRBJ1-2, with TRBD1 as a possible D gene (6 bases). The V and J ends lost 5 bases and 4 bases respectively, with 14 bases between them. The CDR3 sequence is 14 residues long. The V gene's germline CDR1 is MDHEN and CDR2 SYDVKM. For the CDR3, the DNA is TGTGCCAGCAGTCCAGGACAGCGAGCCTATGGCTACACCTTC. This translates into CASSPGQRAYGYTF.

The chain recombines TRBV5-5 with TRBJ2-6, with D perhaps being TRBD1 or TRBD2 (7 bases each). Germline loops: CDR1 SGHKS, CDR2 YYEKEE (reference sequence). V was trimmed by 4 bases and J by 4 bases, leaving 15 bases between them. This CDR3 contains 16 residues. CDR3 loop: CASSGLGTAGANVLTF. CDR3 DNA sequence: TGTGCCAGCAGCGGACTAGGGACAGCCGGGGCCAACGTCCTGACTTTC.

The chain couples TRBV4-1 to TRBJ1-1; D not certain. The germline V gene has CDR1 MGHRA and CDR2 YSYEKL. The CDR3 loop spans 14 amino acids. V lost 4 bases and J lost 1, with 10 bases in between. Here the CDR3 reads CASSLGLRNTEAFF. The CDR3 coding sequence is TGCGCCAGCAGCCTTGGACTGAGGAACACTGAAGCTTTCTTT.

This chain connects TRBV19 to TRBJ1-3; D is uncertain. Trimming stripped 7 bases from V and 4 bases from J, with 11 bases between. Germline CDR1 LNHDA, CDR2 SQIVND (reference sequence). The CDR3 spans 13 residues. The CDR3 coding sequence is TGTGCCAGTACCTCCCGGATGGGAAACACCATATATTTT. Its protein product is CASTSRMGNTIYF. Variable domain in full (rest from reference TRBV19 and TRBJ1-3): DGGITQSPKYLFRKEGQNVTLSCEQNLNHDAMYWYRQDPGQGLRLIYYSQIVNDFQKGDIAEGYSVSREKKESFPLTVTSAQKNPTAFYLCASTSRMGNTIYFGEGSWLTVV.

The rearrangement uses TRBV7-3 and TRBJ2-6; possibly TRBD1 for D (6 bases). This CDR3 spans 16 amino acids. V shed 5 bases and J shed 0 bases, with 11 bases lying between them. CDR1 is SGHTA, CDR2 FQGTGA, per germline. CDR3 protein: CASSPQGTSGANVLTF. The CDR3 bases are TGTGCCAGCAGCCCCCAGGGGACCTCTGGGGCCAACGTCCTGACTTTC.

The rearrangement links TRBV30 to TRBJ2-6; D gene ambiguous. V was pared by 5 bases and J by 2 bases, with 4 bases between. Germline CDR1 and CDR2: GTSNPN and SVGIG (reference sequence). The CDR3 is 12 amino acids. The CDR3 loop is CAWGAGANVLTF. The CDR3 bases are TGTGCCTGGGGGGCTGGGGCCAACGTCCTGACTTTC.